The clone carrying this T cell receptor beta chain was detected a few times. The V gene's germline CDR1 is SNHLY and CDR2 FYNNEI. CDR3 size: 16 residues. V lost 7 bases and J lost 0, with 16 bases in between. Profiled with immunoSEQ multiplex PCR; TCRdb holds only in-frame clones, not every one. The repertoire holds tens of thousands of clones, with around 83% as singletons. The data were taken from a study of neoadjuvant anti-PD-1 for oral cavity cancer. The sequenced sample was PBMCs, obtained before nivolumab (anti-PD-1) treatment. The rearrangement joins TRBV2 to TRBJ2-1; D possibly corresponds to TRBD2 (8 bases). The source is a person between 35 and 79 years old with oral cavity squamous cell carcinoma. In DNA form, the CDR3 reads TGTGCCAGCATTTTCGGGAGGGGGCGCTCCTACAATGAGCAGTTCTTC. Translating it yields CASIFGRGRSYNEQFF.